This passage covers 3 T cell receptor beta chains from one sample sequenced in a study of CD8 T cells in Susac syndrome. RNA amounts of about 0.45 to 1 ug underwent reverse transcription with random hexamers. Each CDR3 protein is one row after TCRdb ran MiXCR on the immunoSEQ multiplex PCR reads. The repertoire has fewer than 350,000 distinct CDR3 sequences, approximately 90% of them found once; the top ten carry roughly 0.07%. Sequenced material: CD4+ T cells from PBMCs. These TCRs come from a human donor with multiple sclerosis.

The rearrangement joins TRBV11-2 to TRBJ1-5; D remains unclear. The CDR3 has 13 residues. The germline V gene has CDR1 SGHAT and CDR2 FQNNGV. Deletions cut 3 bases from V and 3 bases from J, with 6 bases between. The CDR3 DNA sequence: TGTGCCAGCAGCTTTGGGTCCAATCAGCCCCAGCATTTT. Translation gives CASSFGSNQPQHF.

This chain uses TRBV10-2 with TRBJ1-5; D possibly corresponds to TRBD1 (5 bases). The CDR3 contains 14 residues. V was trimmed by 8 bases and J by 0 bases, leaving 11 bases between them. Germline lookup yields CDR1 WSHSY and CDR2 SAAADI. The CDR3: CASQTVYSNQPQHF. The CDR3 DNA reads TGCGCCAGCCAGACAGTTTATAGCAATCAGCCCCAGCATTTT.

The rearrangement links TRBV7-3 to TRBJ2-6; unclear D gene. Germline loops: CDR1 SGHTA, CDR2 FQGTGA. The CDR3 runs to 17 residues. V dropped 1 base and J dropped 2 bases, with 12 bases sitting between them. This chain's CDR3 is CASSLMVDIAGANVLTF. The CDR3 coding sequence is TGTGCCAGCAGCTTAATGGTTGACATAGCTGGGGCCAACGTCCTGACTTTC.